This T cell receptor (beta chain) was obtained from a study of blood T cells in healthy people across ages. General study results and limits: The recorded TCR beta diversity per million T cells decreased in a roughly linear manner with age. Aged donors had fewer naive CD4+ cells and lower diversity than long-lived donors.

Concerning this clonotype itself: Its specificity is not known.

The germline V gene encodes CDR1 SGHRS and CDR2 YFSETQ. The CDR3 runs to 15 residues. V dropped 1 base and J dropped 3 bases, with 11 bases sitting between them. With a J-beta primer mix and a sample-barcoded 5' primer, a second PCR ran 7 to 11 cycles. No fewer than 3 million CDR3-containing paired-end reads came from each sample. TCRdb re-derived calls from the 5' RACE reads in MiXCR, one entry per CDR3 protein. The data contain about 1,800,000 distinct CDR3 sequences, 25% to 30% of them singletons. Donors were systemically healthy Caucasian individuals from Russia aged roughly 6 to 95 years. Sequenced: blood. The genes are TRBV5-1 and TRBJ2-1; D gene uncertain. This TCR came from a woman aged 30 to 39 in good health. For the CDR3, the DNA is TGCGCCAGCAGCTTGCCCGACTTCTTCTACAATGAGCAGTTCTTC. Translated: CASSLPDFFYNEQFF.